The following is a T cell receptor beta chain sequence with its context. Those who participated ranged in age from about 18 to 89 years and resided in about two dozen US areas. Participant-reported clinical history was the basis for cohort assignment. Germline CDR1 and CDR2: MNHEY and SVGAGI. CDR3 size: 14 residues. V lost 6 bases to trimming and J lost 3 bases, with 14 bases between them. The data stem from a study of blood T cell repertoires in COVID-19. Study background: The United States, Italy and Spain were the sources of the acute and convalescent COVID-19 samples.

Sequenced by immunoSEQ multiplex PCR; TCRdb stores in-frame clones only, minus some. Here the sample spans about 270,000 clones, around 87% being singletons. The TCR was taken from a woman aged 18-29 years who had recovered from COVID-19. Sequencing was done on a sample of PBMCs or T cells enriched from blood (not recorded which). The rearrangement joins TRBV6-5 to TRBJ1-2; D may be TRBD1 (6 bases). The CDR3: CASSQDRIDYGYTF. The CDR3 DNA reads TGTGCCAGCAGCCAAGACAGGATAGACTATGGCTACACCTTC.